This T cell receptor (beta chain) was sequenced during a study of tumor T cells in aggressive B-cell lymphoma. Assay used: immunoSEQ multiplex PCR; TCRdb lists only in-frame clones, some missing. The top ten hold approximately 3% of the sample, which has about 11,000 clones, 80% to 95% seen once. V lost 4 bases, J lost 5 bases, and 15 bases lay in between. The germline gives CDR1 SGHRS, CDR2 YFSETQ. The CDR3 contains 14 residues. The chain has TRBV5-1 and TRBJ1-1, with D possibly being TRBD1 (6 bases). The receptor comes from an adult with diffuse large B cell lymphoma. Sequencing was performed on tumor tissue. The CDR3 DNA reads TGCGCCAGCAGCGTAACCACAGGGACGACTGAAGCTTTCTTT. The encoded protein is CASSVTTGTTEAFF.